This paragraph reports one T cell receptor (beta chain). Trimming removed 7 bases at V and 1 base at J, with 7 bases between. The CDR3 has 13 residues. Germline V gives CDR1 LNHNV, CDR2 YYDKDF (reference sequence). This record comes from a study of shared clonotypes between healthy human individuals. Across the study: Used for every donor were three CD4 naive, three CD4 memory, two CD8 naive and one CD8 memory plate.

Sequencing used immunoSEQ multiplex PCR; TCRdb keeps in-frame clones, though not all of them. Among about 2,500,000 clones, around 90% were seen once, and the ten largest hold roughly 0.14%. The rearrangement uses TRBV15 and TRBJ2-2; D unclear. The sequenced material came from naive CD4+ T cells sorted from blood. Subset here: CD45RA+ positively selected. This receptor was obtained from a man between 18 and 35 years old in good health. CDR3 in DNA: TGTGCCACCACGGACGGGAACACCGGGGAGCTGTTTTTT. Its protein is CATTDGNTGELFF.